Sequencing of this T cell receptor beta chain was carried out in a study of regulatory T cells in long-lasting Graves disease (dated by TCRdb to the early 2020s). At the level of the whole study: Newly diagnosed Graves' disease patients had taken antithyroid drugs for less than 3 months. Peripheral blood TCR sequencing and RNA sequencing compared persistent Graves' disease patients with newly diagnosed Graves' disease patients. The study was registered as a clinical trial and conducted in China. TCR sequencing covered roughly 13 persistent and some 20 newly diagnosed Graves' disease patients, 33 samples in total.

Libraries were constructed by multiplex PCR. The sequencer listed for this sample is Illumina HiSeq 4000. iRepertoire HTBI primers and Arm-PCR amplification of CDR3 regions were used to construct TCR beta libraries. PCR products were gel purified before sequencing. As for the authors' bioinformatics: Gene usage analysis of CDR3 amino acid clonotypes relied on the 60 or so TRBV and 12 to 15 TRBJ segments identified across samples. COPE and FqMerger were used to merge filtered high-quality paired reads into contigs. Contigs were aligned with BLAST to IMGT TRBV, TRBD and TRBJ reference genes, and CDR3 was defined per IMGT. Clonotypes above 0.1% frequency were classified as highly expanded clones. Shannon entropy served as the measure of repertoire diversity, while the Gini coefficient captured V-J evenness. Public clonotypes were defined as clonotypes shared by more than one individual. TCRdb cleaned the public reads at Q25 with fastp, built clones with MiXCR and kept in-frame beta chains. Identical CDR3 proteins give one entry, which carries the most common genes and DNA. The V and J calls come from TCRdb's annotation, not from the publication. This sample is represented by 300,000 to 400,000 distinct CDR3 sequences; 15% to 18% of them were singletons. Of the sample, approximately 21% falls within the top ten clones.

The paper's findings and limits, for the study overall: Preferential use of TRBV28, TRBJ1-2 and TRBJ2-5 was observed in persistent disease, whereas TRBV20-1 and TRBJ2-1 were favored in newly diagnosed disease. Lower TCR Shannon entropy and fewer highly expanded clones were observed in persistent Graves' disease patients than in newly diagnosed patients, which suggested clonal expansion. The authors noted that the small sample size was a limitation that may lower accuracy. Peripheral blood alone was examined, since thyroid tissue, which constituted the primary lesion, could not be accessed. Persistent patients shared more public clonotypes among themselves (around 3,000) than newly diagnosed patients did (over 950). Sequencing and analysis were limited to the TCR beta chain.

Interpreted using the paper, the time point label stands for: newly diagnosed GD, antithyroid drugs for less than 3 months. For both TCR sequencing and RNA sequencing, RNA was extracted from PBMCs using TRIzol. Graves' disease was diagnosed according to American Thyroid Association guidelines. The patients came from an endocrinology department in Xi'an, China. Each patient gave approximately 10 milliliters of peripheral blood, collected in an EDTA anticoagulant tube. Ficoll Paque Plus density gradient separation was used to isolate PBMCs, and no additional T cell sorting was done. An Agilent 2100 Bioanalyzer and agarose gel were used to check RNA quality, while a NanoDrop 2000 measured RNA concentration. This clonotype was recorded many times. There is no known antigen for this receptor. The sample holds no much larger clone one base away, and base qualities are not on file. From the cysteine up to the phenylalanine, the CDR3 has a length of 13 residues. The only DNA kept is the CDR3, 39 bases in frame from the first base. V lost 5 bases and J lost 7 bases, and the count of bases not matched to a germline gene is 3. CDR1 SGHVS and CDR2 FNYEAQ were looked up in the germline V gene.

The source was peripheral blood mononuclear cells (PBMCs), collected at new diagnosis, from a patient treated with antithyroid drugs. The receptor comes from a female donor with Graves disease. The rearrangement combines TRBV7-6 with TRBJ1-4, and TRBD1 matches 8 of the central bases. The CDR3: CASSPGTGEKLFF. The DNA sequence is as follows: TGTGCCAGCAGCCCGGGGACAGGTGAAAAACTGTTTTTT. Reference TRBV7-6 and TRBJ1-4 proteins supply the regions before and after the CDR3; the full variable domain is: GAGVSQSPRYKVTKRGQDVALRCDPISGHVSLYWYRQALGQGPEFLTYFNYEAQQDKSGLPNDRFSAERPEGSISTLTIQRTEQRDSAMYRCASSPGTGEKLFFGSGTQLSVL.